This is a list of T cell receptor beta chains from one sample in a study of blood T cell repertoires in COVID-19. Clones were read by immunoSEQ multiplex PCR, and TCRdb kept only the in-frame ones, dropping some. The sample includes roughly 96,000 clones, roughly 87% of them seen just once. Material: peripheral blood. The receptors were sampled from an elderly man with acute or convalescent COVID-19. Both conserved end residues are part of each CDR3. The D gene is left open where the match is weak. Rows may omit the clone size; those that give it use once, few, many or a size class.

j_gene,v_gene,abundance,len,d_gene,CDR3nt,CDR3aa
TRBJ2-5,TRBV18,-,11,-,TGTGCCAGCTCATCCAAAGAGACCCAGTACTTC,CASSSKETQYF
TRBJ2-2,TRBV5-5,-,18,-,TGTGCCAGCAGCTTGGCCGAACAGCCCGCTTCGAACACCGGGGAGCTGTTTTTT,CASSLAEQPASNTGELFF
TRBJ2-1,TRBV3-1/TRBV3-2,once,14,-,TGTGCCAGCAGCCAAGACGGACTGCGGAATGAGCAGTTCTTC,CASSQDGLRNEQFF
TRBJ2-1,TRBV29-1,-,13,-,TGCAGCGTTGAATCACAGGATCGACTCGGACAGTTCTTC,CSVESQDRLGQFF
TRBJ2-1,TRBV2,-,11,-,TGTGCCAGCGAGAGGGCCAATGAGCAGTTCTTC,CASERANEQFF
TRBJ2-1,TRBV10-3,-,12,-,TGTGCCATCAGTGAGTCCGGGAATGAGCAGTTCTTC,CAISESGNEQFF
TRBJ1-3,TRBV18,-,17,-,TGTGCCAGCTCACCATCCGGCCAACGGAGCTCTGGAAACACCATATATTTT,CASSPSGQRSSGNTIYF
TRBJ2-1,TRBV9,-,15,TRBD1,TGTGCCAGCAGCGTAGAAGGGACAGGGTTCAATGAGCAGTTCTTC,CASSVEGTGFNEQFF
TRBJ1-3,TRBV6-5,-,14,-,TGTGCCAGCAGTTACGACAACTCTGGAAACACCATATATTTT,CASSYDNSGNTIYF
TRBJ1-1,TRBV28,-,15,TRBD1,TGTGCCAGCAGTCCGTGGACAGGGGGAAACACTGAAGCTTTCTTT,CASSPWTGGNTEAFF
TRBJ1-6,TRBV10-3,-,14,-,TGTGCCATCAGTGACTTGTCGGATAATTCACCCCTCCACTTT,CAISDLSDNSPLHF
TRBJ2-1,TRBV30,-,14,-,TGTGCCTGGAGCGGACTGGTAACTTACAATGAGCAGTTCTTC,CAWSGLVTYNEQFF
TRBJ1-5,TRBV2,-,14,TRBD1,TGTGCCAGCAGTGAACAGGGGGTGAGGCAGCCCCAGCATTTT,CASSEQGVRQPQHF
TRBJ1-1,TRBV6-5,-,14,-,TGTGCCAGCAGTTACGGGGGGAGGATGCTCGAAGCTTTCTTT,CASSYGGRMLEAFF
TRBJ1-3,TRBV7-8,-,14,-,TGTGCCAGCAGCTTAGGCGGTGGCGGAAACACCATATATTTT,CASSLGGGGNTIYF
TRBJ1-2,TRBV27,-,15,-,TGTGCCAGCAGTTTCGCGGGCGGTCCTAACTATGGCTACACCTTC,CASSFAGGPNYGYTF
TRBJ1-6,TRBV5-8,-,15,-,TGTGCCAGCAGACGCCGGGACTCGAGAGGATCACCCCTCCACTTT,CASRRRDSRGSPLHF
TRBJ2-3,TRBV12-3/TRBV12-4,few,13,-,TGTGCCACCATGACGAGGGTATCAGATACGCAGTATTTT,CATMTRVSDTQYF
TRBJ2-7,TRBV27,many,16,-,TGTGCCAGCAGTTTAAGAAGCGGCGGGAACTCCTACGAGCAGTACTTC,CASSLRSGGNSYEQYF